Below, 7 T cell receptor beta chains from the same sample are listed, as sequenced in a study of shared clonotypes between healthy human individuals. Produced via immunoSEQ multiplex PCR; TCRdb's table is partial and in-frame only. The table has around 510,000 clones, 95% to 96% seen once. Specimen: naive CD4+ T cells sorted from blood. Subset specified: CD45RA+ positively selected. These receptors all stem from a woman in her twenties or thirties in good health.

The rearrangement uses TRBV9 and TRBJ2-2; 13 bases fit TRBD2. This CDR3 region has 15 residues. Germline lookup yields CDR1 SGDLS and CDR2 YYNGEE. After removal of 5 bases from V and 8 bases from J, the junction contained 6 bases not matched to a gene. The CDR3 DNA follows: TGTGCCAGCAGTCGAGGACTAGCGGGAGAGGGGGAGCTGTTTTTT. It specifies CASSRGLAGEGELFF.

This clone was observed once. V gene TRBV7-9 combines with J gene TRBJ1-6, with D hard to call. Between the trimmed V and J ends, which lost 3 bases and 0 bases, there was a span of 3 bases. This CDR3 is built from 14 residues. Looked up from germline, CDR1 is SEHNR and CDR2 is FQNEAQ (reference sequence). The CDR3 DNA reads as TGTGCCAGCAGCTTGAGCTCCTATAATTCACCCCTCCACTTT. Protein sequence: CASSLSSYNSPLHF.

J is TRBJ2-6 and V is TRBV28; TRBD1 aligns across 7 bases. The trim removed 6 bases at V and 5 bases at J, leaving 7 bases unmatched. The CDR3 length is 15 residues. Looked up from germline, CDR1 is MDHEN and CDR2 is SYDVKM. CDR3 loop: CASSPRTGRANVLTF. The DNA for the CDR3 is TGTGCCAGCAGCCCAAGGACAGGTAGGGCCAACGTCCTGACTTTC.

The chain recombines TRBV6-5 with TRBJ2-7; 9 bases are shared with TRBD1. The trim removed 6 bases at V and 0 bases at J, leaving 0 bases unmatched. The CDR3 has 13 residues. Germline V gene sequence: CDR1 MNHEY, CDR2 SVGAGI. CDR3: CASRTGGSYEQYF. CDR3 in DNA: TGTGCCAGCAGGACAGGGGGCTCCTACGAGCAGTACTTC.

The chain recombines TRBV5-1 with TRBJ2-7, with 9 positions matching TRBD1. The CDR3 is made up of 14 amino acids. Looked up from germline, CDR1 is SGHRS and CDR2 is YFSETQ. V shed 2 bases, J shed 1 base, and the junction held 1 base outside the gene matches. The CDR3 region is CASSFGQGSYEQYF. The CDR3 region has the DNA TGCGCCAGCAGCTTCGGACAGGGGTCCTACGAGCAGTACTTC.

V is TRBV4-2 and J is TRBJ1-3; D gene ambiguous. Germline V gene lookup returns CDR1 LGHNA and CDR2 YNFKEQ. The CDR3 spans 16 residues. V lost 1 base, J lost 0 bases, and 10 bases lay in between. The CDR3 is CASSQVSKSSGNTIYF. The CDR3, as DNA: TGTGCCAGCAGCCAAGTATCAAAAAGCTCTGGAAACACCATATATTTT.

The chain uses TRBV27 and TRBJ1-4, with 11 bases identical to TRBD1. The CDR3 sequence is 15 residues long. The junction had 8 bases not matched to a gene; V was cut back by 7 bases and J by 7 bases. Per the germline V gene, CDR1 is MNHEY and CDR2 is SMNVEV (reference sequence). The CDR3 DNA reads as TGTGCCAGCAAATATTCCGGGACAGGGGGTGAAAAACTGTTTTTT. This codes for CASKYSGTGGEKLFF.